A single sample is the source of the 17 T cell receptor beta chains below, sequenced in a study of cytomegalovirus exposure and HLA in healthy donors. Vbeta (60) and Jbeta (13) primers were used in the PCR. Sequenced by immunoSEQ multiplex PCR; TCRdb stores in-frame clones only, minus some. The sample holds about 160,000 clones, 84% seen once. Input material: PBMCs. Source of these receptors: a man aged 18 to 29 in good health and CMV-seronegative.

The chain carries TRBV15 and TRBJ1-4, with D possibly being TRBD1 (5 bases). V was pared by 6 bases and J by 5 bases, with 13 bases between. CDR3 length: 14 amino acids. Germline V lookup: CDR1 LNHNV, CDR2 YYDKDF (reference sequence). CDR3 protein: CATRKAGLNEKLFF. CDR3 DNA: TGTGCCACCAGGAAGGCAGGGCTAAATGAAAAACTGTTTTTT.

This clone was observed once. This sequence joins TRBV7-2 and TRBJ2-7; TRBD1 agrees at 7 bases. Losses at the gene ends were 0 bases for V and 3 bases for J; bases not matched to a gene: 5. Germline values: CDR1 SGHTA, CDR2 FQGNSA. This CDR3 comprises 15 residues. The CDR3 DNA follows: TGTGCCAGCAGCTTAGCGACAGGGTCTTTCTACGAGCAGTACTTC. Protein product: CASSLATGSFYEQYF.

The chain recombines TRBV25-1 with TRBJ2-7; 8 positions match TRBD2. J gave up 9 bases and V 0 bases, and 7 bases lay outside the gene matches. The CDR3 is made up of 14 amino acids. Germline V gene lookup returns CDR1 MGHDK and CDR2 SYGVNS. The CDR3 DNA follows: TGTGCCAGCAGTGAATATATAGCGGGGCTTAGGCAGTACTTC. Translated, it gives CASSEYIAGLRQYF.

The V and J genes are TRBV7-6 and TRBJ1-1, with D uncertain. Germline CDR1 and CDR2: SGHVS and FNYEAQ. The germline V and J ends were trimmed by 1 base and 4 bases, with 13 bases remaining between them. CDR3 size: 15 residues. The CDR3 protein is CASSLERDLATEAFF. CDR3 DNA sequence: TGTGCCAGCAGCTTAGAGAGGGATTTGGCCACTGAAGCTTTCTTT.

On this clone itself: This CDR3 is also generated by other DNA sequences in the sample. The J gene is TRBJ2-1, the V gene TRBV2; the D is unclear. Trimming stripped 6 bases from V and 3 bases from J, with 3 bases between. This CDR3 is built from 11 residues. Germline CDR1 reads SNHLY; CDR2 reads FYNNEI. Here the CDR3 reads CASSLYNEQFF. For the CDR3, the DNA is TGTGCCAGCAGCCTCTACAATGAGCAGTTCTTC.

This chain uses TRBV4-3 with TRBJ1-6; D is perhaps TRBD1 (6 bases). The V gene lost 4 bases and the J gene lost 6 bases, with 10 bases spanning the gap. Germline CDR1 is LGHNA and CDR2 is YSLEER. The CDR3 is 14 residues long. CDR3 loop: CASSLARGNSPLHF. CDR3 DNA: TGCGCCAGCAGCCTCGCCAGGGGTAATTCACCCCTCCACTTT.

With respect to this clone: One end of the junction fails to match germline, which may point to a read error. This CDR3 reads CASSWGGVSRAGDPFF. The CDR3 DNA reads TGTGCCAGCAGTTGGGGGGGTGTAAGTAGGGCCGGGGACCCGTTTTTT. The chain recombines TRBV6-5 with TRBJ1-1, with D possibly matching TRBD1 (5 bases). The CDR3 length is 16 residues. The V gene's germline CDR1 is MNHEY and CDR2 SVGAGI.

The V call is TRBV6-5, the J call TRBJ1-1; 8 bases are a match to TRBD1. This CDR3 has 15 amino acids. Germline V lookup: CDR1 MNHEY, CDR2 SVGAGI. The junction had 6 bases not matched to a gene; V was cut back by 2 bases and J by 4 bases. The CDR3 DNA is TGTGCCAGCAGTTACACTACAGGGGGATTCACTGAAGCTTTCTTT. Translation: CASSYTTGGFTEAFF.

V is TRBV4-1 and J is TRBJ2-2; 8 nucleotides align to TRBD2. With V trimmed by 2 bases and J by 2 bases, 7 bases remained unmatched. Looked up from germline, CDR1 is MGHRA and CDR2 is YSYEKL. CDR3 length: 17 residues. The CDR3 sequence: CASSQLLAVANTGELFF. The CDR3 DNA reads TGCGCCAGCAGCCAATTACTAGCGGTTGCCAACACCGGGGAGCTGTTTTTT.

The chain has TRBV10-3 and TRBJ1-3, with D perhaps matching TRBD1 (5 bases). The CDR3 has 17 residues. The germline gives CDR1 ENHRY, CDR2 SYGVKD. Trimming took 4 bases from V and 3 from J, leaving 19 bases between them. The CDR3 reads CAISGIDQGVGGNTIYF. The CDR3 DNA reads as TGTGCCATCAGTGGAATCGATCAGGGTGTGGGTGGAAACACCATATATTTT.

V gene TRBV5-6 combines with J gene TRBJ1-6; perhaps TRBD1 as D (5 bases). The CDR3 length is 16 residues. The germline V gene has CDR1 SGHDT and CDR2 YYEEEE. Trimming cost V 4 bases and J 3 bases, with 14 bases left between them. The CDR3 region is CASSEKGRNYNSPLHF. CDR3 nucleotides: TGTGCCAGCAGCGAAAAGGGGAGGAACTATAATTCACCCCTCCACTTT.

The rearrangement links TRBV6-4 to TRBJ2-2, with TRBD1 as a possible D gene (6 bases). V lost 2 bases and J lost 13, with 11 bases in between. Germline-derived CDR1 and CDR2 are MRHNA and SNTAGT. The CDR3 loop spans 12 amino acids. The CDR3 region is CASSDGWGRLFF. CDR3 coding DNA: TGTGCCAGCAGTGACGGGTGGGGGCGGCTGTTTTTT.

In this sample, this clone turned up a few times. The V gene is TRBV6-6, the J gene TRBJ2-3, with TRBD2 identical over 9 bases. With 8 bases clipped from V and 5 bases from J, the junction kept 5 bases outside the gene matches. The CDR3 extends over 13 amino acids. CDR1 and CDR2 from the germline V gene are MNHNY and SVGAGI (reference sequence). CDR3 protein: CASGGSGGDTQYF. The CDR3 nucleotides are TGTGCCAGCGGTGGTAGCGGGGGAGATACGCAGTATTTT.

The chain's CDR3 is CASSLGATEEKLFF. Written as DNA, the CDR3 is TGCGCCAGCAGCTTGGGGGCTACAGAAGAAAAACTGTTTTTT. The chain links TRBV5-1 to TRBJ1-4; D remains unclear. V lost 0 bases to trimming and J lost 8 bases, with 11 bases between them. Per germline, CDR1 SGHRS and CDR2 YFSETQ. The CDR3 covers 14 residues.

The chain is built from TRBV4-1 and TRBJ2-5, with 13 nucleotides matching TRBD2. V gave up 5 bases and J gave up 4 bases; unmatched junction bases: 4. CDR1 MGHRA and CDR2 YSYEKL come from the germline V gene. There are 15 residues in the CDR3. CDR3 coding DNA: TGCGCCAGCAGCTCGGGGACTAGCGGGACAGAGACCCAGTACTTC. This gives the protein CASSSGTSGTETQYF.

V usage is TRBV7-2 and J usage is TRBJ2-7, with D perhaps matching TRBD2 (6 bases). The germline CDR1 and CDR2 sequences are SGHTA and FQGNSA. The CDR3 covers 15 residues. The V and J ends lost 2 bases and 5 bases respectively, with 16 bases between them. CDR3 sequence: CASSLLVTSGHEQYF. CDR3 in DNA: TGTGCCAGCAGCTTACTCGTGACTAGTGGGCACGAGCAGTACTTC. The whole variable domain, remainder taken from reference TRBV7-2 and TRBJ2-7, is GAGVSQSPSNKVTEKGKDVELRCDPISGHTALYWYRQSLGQGLEFLIYFQGNSAPDKSGLPSDRFSAERTGGSVSTLTIQRTQQEDSAVYLCASSLLVTSGHEQYFGPGTRLTVT.

V is TRBV18 and J is TRBJ2-1, with D hard to call. The CDR3 extends over 17 amino acids. V was clipped by 1 base and J by 2 bases, with 15 bases between them. Germline CDR1 KGHSH, CDR2 LQKENI. CDR3 region: CASSPLARGPAYNEQFF. DNA for the CDR3: TGTGCCAGCTCACCACTGGCTAGAGGCCCGGCCTACAATGAGCAGTTCTTC.